The 17 T cell receptor beta chains listed next were all sequenced from one sample in a study of T cells in localized non-small cell lung cancer. Generated by immunoSEQ multiplex PCR, the TCRdb table keeps only in-frame clones and is missing some. The sample shows some 50,000 clones, roughly 86% of them seen only once. The sequencing used PBMCs, collected before any cancer treatment. The source is a female donor with stage II lung adenocarcinoma.

This clone came up once. V and J are TRBV29-1 and TRBJ1-2, with 7 bases that match TRBD1. Germline V CDR1 and CDR2: SQVTM, ANQGSEA. V dropped 5 bases and J dropped 8; count of bases not matched to a gene: 14. The CDR3 runs 14 residues. CDR3: CSVQPGTVFGGYTF. The CDR3 coding sequence is TGCAGCGTTCAGCCCGGGACAGTCTTCGGCGGCTACACCTTC.

V gene TRBV7-9 combines with J gene TRBJ2-1; tentative D call: TRBD2 (7 bases). Germline V lookup: CDR1 SEHNR, CDR2 FQNEAQ (reference sequence). This CDR3 spans 16 amino acids. Trimming shortened V by 4 bases and J by 0 bases, and 13 bases separated the two germline ends. The CDR3 protein is CASSWGGLGSYNEQFF. CDR3 DNA sequence: TGTGCCAGCAGCTGGGGGGGCCTAGGCTCCTACAATGAGCAGTTCTTC. The variable domain in full, with the rest retrieved from reference TRBV7-9 and TRBJ2-1, is DTGVSQNPRHKITKRGQNVTFRCDPISEHNRLYWYRQTLGQGPEFLTYFQNEAQLEKSRLLSDRFSAERPKGSFSTLEIQRTEQGDSAMYLCASSWGGLGSYNEQFFGPGTRLTVL.

With regard to this clone: The junction departs from the called germline gene at one end, perhaps through a read error. This rearrangement joins TRBV7-7 to TRBJ1-1; D may be TRBD1 (5 bases). From germline, CDR1 is SSHAT and CDR2 FNYEAQ (reference sequence). There are 13 residues in the CDR3. CDR3 in amino acids: CASSLGENTEAFF. The CDR3 DNA is TGTGCTAGCAGCCTGGGGGAGAACACTGAAGCTTTCTTT.

V is TRBV6-5 and J is TRBJ2-2; possible D gene TRBD1, 6 bases. Germline CDR1 and CDR2: MNHEY and SVGAGI. With 7 bases removed from V and 1 base from J, the gap between germline ends came to 10 bases. The CDR3 is 14 residues long. The CDR3 DNA reads TGTGCCAGCACCCGGACAGAGAACACCGGGGAGCTGTTTTTT. Protein product: CASTRTENTGELFF.

The V call is TRBV29-1, the J call TRBJ1-1, with 7 positions matching TRBD1. With 1 base clipped from V and 1 base from J, the junction kept 6 bases outside the gene matches. Germline CDR1 is SQVTM and CDR2 is ANQGSEA. The CDR3 contains 15 residues. The CDR3 DNA follows: TGCAGCGTTGAAGTTCTCAGGGGGGAGAACACTGAAGCTTTCTTT. Translated: CSVEVLRGENTEAFF.

V is TRBV9 and J is TRBJ1-6; 9 positions agree with TRBD1. This CDR3 contains 17 residues. J lost 7 bases, V lost 3 bases, and 11 bases had no gene match. Germline V CDR1 and CDR2: SGDLS, YYNGEE. This CDR3 reads CASSGLTPGTGNSPLHF. The CDR3, as DNA: TGTGCCAGCAGCGGATTAACCCCCGGGACAGGGAATTCACCCCTCCACTTT.

A single count supports this clone. The rearrangement joins TRBV25-1 to TRBJ1-1, with 7 nucleotides matching TRBD1. With 2 bases clipped from V and 0 bases from J, the junction kept 0 bases outside the gene matches. The CDR3 has 14 amino acids. The germline V gene encodes CDR1 MGHDK and CDR2 SYGVNS. The CDR3 here is CASSEQGVNTEAFF. The CDR3 nucleotides read TGTGCCAGCAGTGAACAGGGGGTGAACACTGAAGCTTTCTTT.

This clone was counted only a few times. This chain uses TRBV6-1 with TRBJ2-7; D is unclear. This CDR3 is built from 11 residues. CDR1 is MNHNS and CDR2 is SASEGT in the germline V gene. V lost 7 bases and J lost 1, with 5 bases in between. DNA for the CDR3: TGTGCCAGCATAGGATCCTACGAGCAGTACTTC. This gives the protein CASIGSYEQYF.

J is TRBJ2-2 and V is TRBV9; no firm D call. This CDR3 contains 12 residues. The germline V gene has CDR1 SGDLS and CDR2 YYNGEE. V was shortened by 5 bases and J by 3 bases, with 5 bases between the two germline ends. The CDR3 is CASSYDTGELFF. The CDR3 DNA reads TGTGCCAGCAGTTACGACACCGGGGAGCTGTTTTTT.

The genes are TRBV5-1 and TRBJ2-7, with TRBD1 identical over 12 bases. This CDR3 has 18 amino acids. The germline V gene encodes CDR1 SGHRS and CDR2 YFSETQ. Trimming at V came to 2 bases and at J to 0 bases, leaving 9 bases not matched to a gene. The CDR3 DNA follows: TGCGCCAGCAGCTTCCCGGGACAGGGGGCACGCTCCTCCTACGAGCAGTACTTC. Its translation is CASSFPGQGARSSYEQYF.

This clone occurred a few times. V usage is TRBV6-1 and J usage is TRBJ1-1, with TRBD1 matching over 7 bases. The J segment lost 11 bases and the V segment lost 6 bases, leaving 9 bases of the junction unmatched. The CDR3 has 12 residues. Germline CDR1 reads MNHNS; CDR2 reads SASEGT. The CDR3 sequence is CASSDRDSQAFF. CDR3 sequence (DNA): TGTGCCAGCAGCGACCGGGACAGCCAGGCTTTCTTT.

This rearrangement joins TRBV2 to TRBJ1-2; D is unresolved. The CDR3 is 15 residues long. Trimming pared 5 bases from V and 7 bases from J, leaving 20 bases between. Germline V gene lookup returns CDR1 SNHLY and CDR2 FYNNEI. Here the CDR3 DNA reads TGTGCCAGCAGTTCTATTCCCGACGCGGTGGGTGGCTACACCTTC. Amino acid sequence: CASSSIPDAVGGYTF.

The chain joins TRBV29-1 to TRBJ1-1; weak D call: TRBD1 (6 bases). The CDR3 contains 14 residues. Deletions cut 6 bases from V and 0 bases from J, with 14 bases between. The germline gives CDR1 SQVTM, CDR2 ANQGSEA. DNA of the CDR3: TGCAGCGTAAAAAAGGGGACATTGAACACTGAAGCTTTCTTT. Amino acid sequence: CSVKKGTLNTEAFF.

The rearrangement joins TRBV5-5 to TRBJ2-7; D possibly corresponds to TRBD1 (8 bases). Trimming stripped 0 bases from V and 4 bases from J, with 14 bases between. CDR1 SGHKS and CDR2 YYEKEE come from the germline V gene (reference sequence). The CDR3 has 15 amino acids. The DNA for the CDR3 is TGTGCCAGCAGCTTGGGGGCACAGGGGGGGTACGAGCAGTACTTC. Translating it yields CASSLGAQGGYEQYF.

This chain uses TRBV5-1 with TRBJ2-2, with unresolved D. In germline, CDR1 is SGHRS, CDR2 YFSETQ. The CDR3 length is 14 residues. V shed 5 bases and J shed 1 base, with 9 bases lying between them. The CDR3 is CASSNPRNTGELFF. In nucleotides, the CDR3 is TGCGCCAGCAGTAACCCCCGGAACACCGGGGAGCTGTTTTTT.

This rearrangement joins TRBV18 to TRBJ1-5, with D possibly being TRBD1 (5 bases). Trimming cost V 4 bases and J 4 bases, with 11 bases left between them. The CDR3 is made up of 14 amino acids. Per the germline V gene, CDR1 is KGHSH and CDR2 is LQKENI. The CDR3 region is CASSLGPENQPQHF. Written as DNA, the CDR3 is TGTGCCAGCTCACTGGGACCCGAGAATCAGCCCCAGCATTTT.

This clone occurred once. The CDR3: CASSIRSPRAGANVLTF. For the CDR3, the DNA is TGTGCCAGTAGTATCCGATCCCCCAGGGCTGGGGCCAACGTCCTGACTTTC. V and J are TRBV19 and TRBJ2-6; perhaps TRBD1 as D (5 bases). The CDR3 consists of 17 residues. Germline V gene data show CDR1 as LNHDA and CDR2 as SQIVND (reference sequence). Trimming removed 3 bases at V and 2 bases at J, with 14 bases between.